This is a list of T cell receptor beta chains from one sample in a study of CD8 T cells in ankylosing spondylitis. TCRdb independently ran MiXCR on the 5' RACE reads; one entry per CDR3 protein. The table has 300,000 to 350,000 distinct CDR3 sequences, 14% to 15% seen once. What was sequenced was blood, either unsorted or a sorted T cell fraction (not recorded which). These receptors originate from a male donor with ankylosing spondylitis or in good health (not recorded which). Each CDR3 is given with its conserved first and last residue. Each record gives: V gene, clone size, D gene, J gene, CDR3 protein, CDR3 DNA. D genes are given only for firm matches. A row's size may be missing; if present it is once, few, many or a size class.

>TRBV10-2|-|TRBD2|TRBJ2-2
CASSDGQAGTGELFF
TGCGCCAGCAGTGACGGACAAGCGGGGACCGGGGAGCTGTTTTTT
>TRBV4-1|-|TRBD1|TRBJ2-7
CASSQGDRLVGYEQYF
TGCGCCAGCAGCCAAGGGGACAGGTTGGTGGGATACGAGCAGTACTTC
>TRBV5-4|-|-|TRBJ2-3
CASSLGRPDTDTQYF
TGTGCCAGCAGCTTGGGCCGCCCGGACACAGATACGCAGTATTTT
>TRBV18|-|-|TRBJ1-1
CASSRGRQTEAFF
TGTGCCAGCTCACGAGGTAGACAGACTGAAGCTTTCTTT
>TRBV5-1|few|TRBD2|TRBJ2-5
CASSPEASGARNTQYF
TGCGCCAGCAGCCCGGAGGCTAGCGGAGCAAGGAATACCCAGTACTTC
>TRBV5-1|many|-|TRBJ2-5
CASSRDYQETQYF
TGCGCCAGCAGCCGGGACTACCAAGAGACCCAGTACTTC
>TRBV3-1|few|-|TRBJ2-6
CASSPIMGGSSSGANVLTF
TGTGCCAGCAGCCCCATCATGGGCGGGTCTAGCTCTGGGGCCAACGTCCTGACTTTC
>TRBV4-1|-|TRBD2|TRBJ2-3
CASLSPGRGYTDTQYF
TGCGCCAGCCTTTCCCCCGGGCGGGGGTACACAGATACGCAGTATTTT
>TRBV10-2|-|-|TRBJ1-1
CASRDALQGMNTEAFF
TGCGCCAGCAGGGACGCTTTACAGGGCATGAACACTGAAGCTTTCTTT
>TRBV10-2|few|TRBD1|TRBJ2-7
CASRDDRGTYEQYF
TGCGCCAGCAGGGACGACAGGGGGACCTACGAGCAGTACTTC
>TRBV7-8|-|-|TRBJ2-5
CASSLTRISGETQYF
TGTGCCAGCAGCTTAACCCGTATTAGCGGAGAGACCCAGTACTTC
>TRBV3-1|many|TRBD1|TRBJ1-4
CASSQRTGSEKLFF
TGTGCCAGCAGCCAGAGGACAGGGAGTGAAAAACTGTTTTTT
>TRBV10-3|-|-|TRBJ1-6
CAIKAGANSPLHF
TGTGCCATCAAGGCCGGGGCCAATTCACCCCTCCACTTT
>TRBV28|-|-|TRBJ2-1
CASSPPGGFYNEQFF
TGTGCCAGCAGTCCGCCGGGGGGCTTCTACAATGAGCAGTTCTTC
>TRBV5-1|few|-|TRBJ1-5
CASSLDGGMVQPQHF
TGCGCCAGCAGCTTGGATGGGGGCATGGTTCAGCCCCAGCATTTT
>TRBV10-3|few|TRBD2|TRBJ2-1
CAITPAGGNEQFF
TGTGCCATCACTCCCGCGGGGGGGAATGAGCAGTTCTTC
>TRBV7-9|-|TRBD2|TRBJ2-7
CASSPSGPYEQYF
TGTGCCAGCAGCCCTAGCGGACCCTACGAGCAGTACTTC
>TRBV5-1|-|TRBD1|TRBJ2-5
CASSSSVTGQETQYF
TGCGCCAGCAGCTCTTCCGTGACAGGGCAAGAGACCCAGTACTTC
>TRBV12-3/TRBV12-4|many|-|TRBJ1-3
CASSRGHSSGNTIYF
TGTGCCAGCAGTCGGGGACACTCCTCTGGAAACACCATATATTTT
>TRBV20-1|-|-|TRBJ2-5
CSARDRRDQRRRETQYF
TGCAGTGCAAGGGACCGCCGGGACCAGAGGAGGCGAGAGACCCAGTACTTC
>TRBV30|-|-|TRBJ2-2
CAWSVLVRAGELFF
TGTGCCTGGAGTGTACTAGTTAGGGCCGGGGAGCTGTTTTTT
>TRBV27|few|-|TRBJ1-6
CASSLGESYNSPLHF
TGTGCCAGCAGTTTGGGGGAGTCCTATAATTCACCCCTCCACTTT
>TRBV3-1|few|-|TRBJ2-7
CASSPTGLPYEQYF
TGTGCCAGCAGCCCGACCGGACTTCCCTACGAGCAGTACTTC
>TRBV5-1|many|-|TRBJ1-5
CASSLNPGYGQPQHF
TGCGCCAGCAGCTTAAACCCAGGGTACGGACAGCCCCAGCATTTT
>TRBV6-5|many|-|TRBJ2-1
CASSYQRDSYNEQFF
TGTGCCAGCAGTTATCAAAGGGACTCCTACAATGAGCAGTTCTTC
>TRBV10-3|-|TRBD2|TRBJ2-5
CAVSGLAGQETQYF
TGTGCCGTATCAGGTCTAGCGGGGCAAGAGACCCAGTACTTC
>TRBV19|few|-|TRBJ1-6
CASCKSSSPLHF
TGTGCCAGTTGCAAGTCTTCTTCACCCCTCCACTTT
>TRBV7-2|few|-|TRBJ2-7
CASSLTVFHEQYF
TGTGCCAGCAGCTTAACAGTATTCCACGAGCAGTACTTC
>TRBV5-4|-|TRBD2|TRBJ2-1
CASSRGLAGESNEQFF
TGTGCCAGCAGTAGGGGACTAGCGGGAGAAAGCAATGAGCAGTTCTTC
>TRBV6-4|few|-|TRBJ1-1
CASSKEGGTEAFF
TGTGCCAGCAGTAAGGAGGGTGGCACTGAAGCTTTCTTT
>TRBV27|-|TRBD1|TRBJ1-6
CASSFRQGQNSPLHF
TGTGCCAGCAGTTTTAGACAGGGGCAGAATTCACCCCTCCACTTT
>TRBV6-5|-|-|TRBJ2-3
CASSSWSWDTQYF
TGTGCCAGCAGTTCTTGGTCCTGGGATACGCAGTATTTT
>TRBV7-2|few|-|TRBJ2-3
CASSSQTRNTQYF
TGTGCCAGCAGCTCCCAGACTAGAAATACGCAGTATTTT
>TRBV5-6|-|TRBD2|TRBJ2-1
CANSLVTSGKGNEQFF
TGTGCCAACAGCTTGGTAACTAGCGGGAAGGGTAATGAGCAGTTCTTC
>TRBV12-3/TRBV12-4|few|-|TRBJ2-3
CASSAHRGQAPDTQYF
TGTGCCAGCAGTGCCCACCGTGGGCAGGCCCCAGATACGCAGTATTTT
>TRBV12-3/TRBV12-4|few|TRBD2|TRBJ2-5
CASSTREGRFQETQYF
TGTGCCAGCAGTACCCGGGAGGGACGGTTCCAAGAGACCCAGTACTTC
>TRBV10-3|-|-|TRBJ1-1
CAISPPTGSNTEAFF
TGTGCCATCAGTCCCCCGACAGGTTCGAACACTGAAGCTTTCTTT
>TRBV5-1|-|TRBD2|TRBJ2-4
CASSPAASGLAKNIQYF
TGCGCCAGCAGCCCGGCGGCTAGCGGGTTAGCCAAAAACATTCAGTACTTC
>TRBV30|-|-|TRBJ2-7
CAWNNVPGKQYF
TGTGCCTGGAACAATGTCCCGGGGAAGCAGTACTTC
>TRBV20-1|few|TRBD1|TRBJ1-4
CSAMAGDRDNEKLFF
TGCAGTGCTATGGCTGGGGACAGGGATAATGAAAAACTGTTTTTT
>TRBV7-9|many|TRBD2|TRBJ2-7
CASSFSSGTSYEQYF
TGTGCCAGCAGCTTCTCTAGCGGGACCTCCTACGAGCAGTACTTC
>TRBV12-3/TRBV12-4|few|-|TRBJ1-1
CASSLKGPGAEAFF
TGTGCCAGCAGTTTAAAAGGGCCTGGTGCTGAAGCTTTCTTT
>TRBV19|-|TRBD1|TRBJ2-1
CASSIRGTVSNNEQFF
TGTGCCAGTAGTATTCGAGGGACAGTCTCCAACAATGAGCAGTTCTTC
>TRBV12-3/TRBV12-4|few|TRBD1|TRBJ1-1
CASSFGQVYTEAFF
TGTGCCAGCAGTTTCGGACAGGTGTACACTGAAGCTTTCTTT
>TRBV4-1|-|-|TRBJ2-7
CASSQVLGNEQYF
TGCGCCAGCAGCCAAGTCTTGGGAAACGAGCAGTACTTC
>TRBV12-3/TRBV12-4|many|-|TRBJ2-1
CASSPGTLPQFF
TGTGCCAGCAGTCCCGGGACCCTCCCCCAGTTCTTC
>TRBV5-1|few|TRBD1|TRBJ2-7
CASSRGQGYEQYF
TGCGCCAGCAGCCGGGGACAGGGTTACGAGCAGTACTTC
>TRBV6-2/TRBV6-3|-|-|TRBJ1-2
CASSSNGRGYGYTF
TGTGCCAGCAGTTCAAATGGTAGGGGCTATGGCTACACCTTC
>TRBV20-1|few|TRBD2|TRBJ2-1
CSASLAGWGDEQFF
TGCAGTGCTAGTCTAGCGGGATGGGGCGATGAGCAGTTCTTC
>TRBV10-1|few|-|TRBJ2-2
CASSPVTGPGELFF
TGCGCCAGCAGTCCCGTCACAGGGCCCGGGGAGCTGTTTTTT
>TRBV15|-|-|TRBJ2-7
CATSRDPSASYEQYF
TGTGCCACCAGCAGAGATCCAAGCGCCTCCTACGAGCAGTACTTC
>TRBV2|-|-|TRBJ2-1
CASSENLRGLYNEQFF
TGTGCCAGCAGTGAAAATCTCCGCGGGCTCTACAATGAGCAGTTCTTC
>TRBV12-3/TRBV12-4|-|-|TRBJ2-2
CASSLVLQVTDTGELFF
TGTGCCAGCAGTCTCGTTCTCCAGGTGACGGACACCGGGGAGCTGTTTTTT
>TRBV6-1|few|-|TRBJ1-5
CASNRGEGVNQPQHF
TGTGCCAGCAATCGGGGGGAGGGGGTCAATCAGCCCCAGCATTTT
>TRBV19|few|-|TRBJ1-6
CASSDRETNSPLHF
TGTGCCAGTAGTGACCGGGAAACTAATTCACCCCTCCACTTT
>TRBV5-1|-|-|TRBJ2-2
CASSWGGDGELFF
TGCGCCAGCAGCTGGGGGGGCGACGGGGAGCTGTTTTTT
>TRBV18|few|-|TRBJ2-3
CASSPRGQSSTDTQYF
TGTGCCAGCTCACCACGAGGGCAGTCTAGCACAGATACGCAGTATTTT
>TRBV7-9|few|TRBD2|TRBJ2-1
CASSLALSGSGGSKFF
TGTGCCAGCAGCTTAGCGCTCTCGGGTAGCGGGGGGTCTAAGTTCTTC
>TRBV4-1|many|-|TRBJ2-7
CASSQDSAGDGYEQYF
TGCGCCAGCAGCCAAGATTCGGCAGGGGATGGGTACGAGCAGTACTTC
>TRBV24-1|few|-|TRBJ2-3
CATSDSRDPLDTQYF
TGTGCCACCAGTGATAGCCGGGACCCCCTGGATACGCAGTATTTT